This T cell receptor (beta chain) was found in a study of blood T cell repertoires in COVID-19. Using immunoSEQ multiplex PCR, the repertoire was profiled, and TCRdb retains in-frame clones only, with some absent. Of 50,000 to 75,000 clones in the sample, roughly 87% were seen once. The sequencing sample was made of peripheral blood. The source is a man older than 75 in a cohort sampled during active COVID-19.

CDR3 bases: TGTGCCAGCAGCTTAGTATCCGTCGGGGTTTCGGGGGCCAACGTCCTGACTTTC. It yields the protein CASSLVSVGVSGANVLTF. The rearrangement joins TRBV7-2 to TRBJ2-6, with a tentative D call TRBD2 (5 bases). CDR1 is SGHTA, CDR2 FQGNSA, per germline. The CDR3 contains 18 residues. The V end was cut by 1 base, the J end by 4 bases, with 17 bases between.